The 20 T cell receptor beta chains below come from one sample, sequenced in a study of shared clonotypes between healthy human individuals. Sequencing used immunoSEQ multiplex PCR; TCRdb keeps in-frame clones, though not all of them. The sample lists 1.5 million to 2.5 million clones; about 95% were seen once. CD8 cells classed as naive were CD45RO-negative and positively selected for CCR7, excluding terminally differentiated effector memory CD45RA+ cells. Sequenced: naive CD8+ T cells sorted from blood. The receptors come from a man aged 18 to 30 in good health.

V is TRBV5-6 and J is TRBJ2-2, with D possibly called TRBD1 or TRBD2 (5 bases each). The CDR3 spans 17 residues. Germline CDR1 reads SGHDT; CDR2 reads YYEEEE. Deletions cut 1 base from V and 3 bases from J, with 16 bases between. The CDR3 sequence is CASSLFGGPGYTGELFF. DNA for the CDR3: TGTGCCAGCAGCTTGTTTGGGGGACCCGGTTACACCGGGGAGCTGTTTTTT.

The V gene is TRBV2, the J gene TRBJ2-2; tentative D call: TRBD2 (5 bases). The CDR3 extends over 15 amino acids. Germline V gene lookup returns CDR1 SNHLY and CDR2 FYNNEI. V gave up 5 bases and J gave up 2 bases, with 12 bases separating them. The CDR3 is CASSQISVNTGELFF. CDR3 DNA: TGTGCCAGCAGTCAGATTAGCGTAAACACCGGGGAGCTGTTTTTT.

The CDR3 sequence is CATLAGPTDTQYF. CDR3 sequence (DNA): TGTGCCACCCTAGCGGGACCCACAGATACGCAGTATTTT. The chain employs TRBV25-1 and TRBJ2-3; 9 nucleotides align to TRBD2. There are 13 residues in the CDR3. Germline V gene lookup returns CDR1 MGHDK and CDR2 SYGVNS. Trimming cost V 10 bases and J 2 bases; bases outside gene matches: 4.

The chain has TRBV6-1 and TRBJ2-1, with 11 bases aligning to TRBD2. The CDR3 is 18 amino acids. CDR1 MNHNS and CDR2 SASEGT come from the germline V gene. Trimming removed 2 bases from V and 5 bases from J; junction bases left unmatched: 11. The CDR3 is CASSEWSGLLAGDNEQFF. DNA of the CDR3: TGTGCCAGCAGTGAATGGTCAGGGCTACTAGCGGGGGACAATGAGCAGTTCTTC.

The chain couples TRBV13 to TRBJ2-7; the D gene is possibly TRBD2 (7 bases). Per germline, CDR1 PRHDT and CDR2 FYEKMQ (reference sequence). The V end was cut by 3 bases, the J end by 1 base, with 13 bases between. The CDR3 consists of 15 residues. The CDR3 here is CASSFAGEGSYEQYF. CDR3 nucleotide sequence: TGTGCCAGCAGCTTCGCAGGGGAGGGATCCTACGAGCAGTACTTC.

This chain links TRBV11-2 with TRBJ1-6; 7 bases align to TRBD1. This CDR3 is 17 amino acids long. V shed 4 bases, J shed 10 bases, and the junction held 16 bases outside the gene matches. Germline-derived CDR1 and CDR2 are SGHAT and FQNNGV. CDR3 DNA sequence: TGTGCCAGCAGCTCCGGGCCCACAGGGGCGGAGTGGTCACCCCTCCACTTT. Protein: CASSSGPTGAEWSPLHF.

The chain recombines TRBV9 with TRBJ2-5; 10 bases align to TRBD2. Germline CDR1 is SGDLS and CDR2 is YYNGEE. The CDR3 totals 19 residues. V gave up 4 bases and J gave up 5 bases; unmatched junction bases: 20. CDR3 amino acids: CASSPSSERGGRRGETQYF. The CDR3, as DNA: TGTGCCAGCAGCCCCTCGTCCGAGCGGGGGGGCCGCCGAGGGGAGACCCAGTACTTC. Full variable domain (missing parts from reference TRBV9 and TRBJ2-5): DSGVTQTPKHLITATGQRVTLRCSPRSGDLSVYWYQQSLDQGLQFLIQYYNGEERAKGNILERFSAQQFPDLHSELNLSSLELGDSALYFCASSPSSERGGRRGETQYFGPGTRLLVL.

V gene TRBV12-5 combines with J gene TRBJ2-5; 8 positions agree with TRBD1. The CDR3 has 14 amino acids. The V gene end was trimmed by 5 bases and the J gene end by 4 bases; junction bases not matched to a gene: 6. CDR1 and CDR2 (germline): LGHNT, FRNRAP. The CDR3 here is CASGPDRGGETQYF. The CDR3 nucleotides are TGTGCTAGTGGTCCTGACAGGGGCGGAGAGACCCAGTACTTC.

This sequence joins TRBV30 and TRBJ2-1, with unresolved D. Trimming shortened V by 2 bases and J by 6 bases, and 8 bases separated the two germline ends. The germline gives CDR1 GTSNPN, CDR2 SVGIG (reference sequence). The CDR3 extends over 12 amino acids. The CDR3 bases are TGTGCCTGGAGTCTAGTTGTCAATGAGCAGTTCTTC. As protein: CAWSLVVNEQFF.

The chain couples TRBV5-8 to TRBJ1-1; the match to TRBD1 covers 9 bases. Germline lookup yields CDR1 SGHTS and CDR2 YDEGEE. The CDR3 runs to 16 residues. The J segment lost 5 bases and the V segment lost 3 bases, leaving 11 bases of the junction unmatched. In DNA, the CDR3 is TGTGCCAGCAGCTCAACTCCGGGACAGGGAGGGACTGAAGCTTTCTTT. Protein sequence: CASSSTPGQGGTEAFF.

This clone was detected only once. The J gene is TRBJ2-2, the V gene TRBV29-1; a possible D gene is TRBD1 (6 bases). The V gene lost 4 bases and the J gene lost 4 bases, with 16 bases spanning the gap. CDR3 length: 15 residues. Germline V gives CDR1 SQVTM, CDR2 ANQGSEA. The CDR3 loop is CSVVWGREGTGELFF. For the CDR3, the DNA is TGCAGCGTTGTGTGGGGGCGTGAGGGCACCGGGGAGCTGTTTTTT.

This clone occurred a few times. The J gene is TRBJ1-1, the V gene TRBV30; weak D call: TRBD1 (5 bases). The ends were cut back, 2 bases at V and 5 bases at J, with 12 bases in the middle. From germline, CDR1 is GTSNPN and CDR2 SVGIG (reference sequence). The CDR3 spans 13 residues. Here the CDR3 reads CAWSTGQKTEAFF. As DNA, the CDR3 is TGTGCCTGGAGTACAGGACAAAAGACTGAAGCTTTCTTT.

The chain carries TRBV19 and TRBJ2-7; TRBD1 matches 7 bases. V shed 4 bases, J shed 5 bases, and the junction held 11 bases outside the gene matches. The CDR3 is 15 amino acids. Germline V gene lookup returns CDR1 LNHDA and CDR2 SQIVND (reference sequence). The CDR3 is CASSTGTGVLDEQYF. The CDR3 DNA follows: TGTGCCAGTAGTACTGGAACAGGGGTTCTGGACGAGCAGTACTTC.

The chain carries TRBV27 and TRBJ2-7; TRBD2 agrees at 14 bases. The CDR3 sequence is 16 residues long. Germline V gene data show CDR1 as MNHEY and CDR2 as SMNVEV (reference sequence). V lost 4 bases to trimming and J lost 6 bases; unmatched junction nucleotides: 8. The CDR3 region is CASSSLTSGGASEQYF. CDR3 coding DNA: TGTGCCAGCAGTTCGTTGACTAGCGGGGGGGCCTCCGAGCAGTACTTC.

V is TRBV7-9 and J is TRBJ1-1, with TRBD1 matching over 9 bases. V was clipped by 4 bases and J by 3 bases; unmatched bases: 6. Germline V CDR1 and CDR2: SEHNR, FQNEAQ (reference sequence). CDR3 length: 15 amino acids. CDR3 residues: CASSSWTGVDTEAFF. The CDR3 coding sequence is TGTGCCAGCAGCTCCTGGACAGGGGTGGACACTGAAGCTTTCTTT. The variable domain in full, completed from reference TRBV7-9 and TRBJ1-1, reads DTGVSQNPRHKITKRGQNVTFRCDPISEHNRLYWYRQTLGQGPEFLTYFQNEAQLEKSRLLSDRFSAERPKGSFSTLEIQRTEQGDSAMYLCASSSWTGVDTEAFFGQGTRLTVV.

The rearrangement joins TRBV7-2 to TRBJ2-7; the match to TRBD1 covers 12 bases. Trimming removed 0 bases from V and 7 bases from J; junction bases left unmatched: 7. CDR1 is SGHTA, CDR2 FQGNSA, per germline. This CDR3 spans 16 amino acids. The CDR3 region is CASSLAPGQGASEQYF. CDR3 DNA sequence: TGTGCCAGCAGCTTAGCCCCGGGACAGGGGGCGTCGGAGCAGTACTTC.

The J gene is TRBJ2-5, the V gene TRBV7-9; tentatively, D is TRBD1 or TRBD2 (5 bases each). Germline V CDR1 and CDR2: SEHNR, FQNEAQ (reference sequence). Trimming pared 5 bases from V and 1 base from J, leaving 11 bases between. The CDR3 runs to 14 residues. Here the CDR3 DNA reads TGTGCCAGCAGCAATGCCGGGACCCAAGAGACCCAGTACTTC. Encoded protein: CASSNAGTQETQYF.

This chain connects TRBV27 to TRBJ2-2, with a possible D match to TRBD1 (6 bases). V was shortened by 2 bases and J by 6 bases, with 13 bases between the two germline ends. CDR3 length: 15 residues. Germline loops: CDR1 MNHEY, CDR2 SMNVEV (reference sequence). CDR3 in DNA: TGTGCCAGCAGTTTAGTTACAGGGCACCCCGGGGAGCTGTTTTTT. Protein sequence: CASSLVTGHPGELFF.

The chain couples TRBV29-1 to TRBJ2-5; TRBD2 matches 13 bases. The CDR3 has 17 amino acids. The V gene's germline CDR1 is SQVTM and CDR2 ANQGSEA. J lost 2 bases, V lost 5 bases, and 11 bases had no gene match. The CDR3 nucleotides read TGCAGCGTTTGGACTAGCGGGAGAGTGAGGGAACAAGAGACCCAGTACTTC. Its translation is CSVWTSGRVREQETQYF.

This chain connects TRBV6-5 to TRBJ2-2; weak D call: TRBD1 (5 bases). The CDR3 is made up of 13 amino acids. Trimming shortened V by 2 bases and J by 4 bases, and 5 bases separated the two germline ends. Germline V gene lookup returns CDR1 MNHEY and CDR2 SVGAGI. CDR3 in amino acids: CASSYDSTGELFF. CDR3 in DNA: TGTGCCAGCAGTTACGACAGCACCGGGGAGCTGTTTTTT.